This T cell receptor beta chain derives from a study of cytomegalovirus exposure and HLA in healthy donors (dated by TCRdb to the late 2010s). A note on the overall study: According to a later analysis, the roughly 120 validation repertoires were produced on the same platform as the 666 repertoires of the first cohort. The study aimed to test whether cataloging public T cell receptors could reveal signatures of past pathogen exposure. In addition to the first cohort of 650 to 750 subjects, a separate validation cohort of 120 different subjects was used. High-throughput TCR immunosequencing, statistical association of individual TCRs with disease status, and machine learning were combined to predict cytomegalovirus infection status.

Broad study findings and their caveats: In the study, around 160 TCR beta chains were listed as associated with cytomegalovirus. In both the original and validation cohorts, the classifier was reported to diagnose cytomegalovirus status with high specificity and sensitivity. Most TCR sequences were observed very rarely across donors, whereas some public TCRs were present in many individuals. A few of the identified cytomegalovirus-associated TCR beta chains were confirmed in vitro to be specific for cytomegalovirus antigens. All 120 or so repertoires were used to score co-occurrence in the validation cohort in a later analysis, because that analysis had no HLA typing for the cohort. In a later analysis, TCRs clustered in the first cohort were found to also tend to co-occur in the roughly 120 validation repertoires, with roughly 93% of cluster scores above 0. The authors suggested that the approach could potentially be extended to other disease states and immunological phenotypes.

Of note for this clone: The target of this receptor is not known. No per-base quality is available; no much larger clone lies one base away.

The library was built by means of the immunoSEQ multiplex PCR assay. The paper's processing steps were these. A statistical classification framework was built to diagnose cytomegalovirus status from the catalog of TCR beta chain sequences. The source is immuneACCESS, and TCRdb retained only in-frame sequences with V and J called. Part of the clones is not carried over; for the studies checked, unresolved V genes explain less than half of this, and the remainder is unexplained. V and J calls and clone size are copied from that table; D and trimming were computed from the DNA. This sample is represented by about 220,000 clones; roughly 89% of them were singletons. Less than 3% of the sample is in the top ten clones. CDR1 and CDR2 are read off the germline V gene as MNHNS and SASEGT. The CDR3 contains 12 residues, cysteine and phenylalanine counted. Only CDR3 DNA remains: 36 bases, in frame from the first base. Deletion took 2 bases off V and 8 bases off J, with a span of 9 bases between the germline ends.

Donors formed part of the validation cohort, which comprised 120 or so subjects and was distinct from the first cohort of over 500 subjects. This TCR was sampled from a man younger than 35 in good health and CMV-seronegative. The rearrangement joined TRBV6-1 to TRBJ1-1, with the D gene not clear enough to name. Sequencing used PBMCs. The DNA reads TGTGCCAGCAGTGAACCGTCGGGGGAAGCTTTCTTT. Translated, it gives CASSEPSGEAFF.